This record concerns one T cell receptor (beta chain) sequence. The antigen is not known. This sample was taken from a study of cytomegalovirus exposure and HLA in healthy donors. Study background: In an earlier analysis, around 100 million unique TCR beta sequences were found from approximately 190 million T cells. Study-wide points: Relative to the 666-donor mean, N-insertions were reportedly fewer in an Asian-associated ancestry cluster in a later analysis. More clonal expansion characterized HLA-associated TCR beta chains than equally common others in a later analysis.

PCR was performed using 60 Vbeta and 13 Jbeta primers. Sequenced by immunoSEQ multiplex PCR; TCRdb stores in-frame clones only, minus some. The sample holds 50,000 to 80,000 clones; 60% to 80% are singletons and the top ten take about 5.5%. Donors sampled were nominally healthy, though unrecorded immune exposures were likely. Per germline, CDR1 LGHNA and CDR2 YNFKEQ. The V gene end was trimmed by 6 bases and the J gene end by 6 bases; junction bases not matched to a gene: 16. The CDR3 is made up of 17 amino acids. The sequence was collected from a male donor in good health and CMV-seropositive. The rearrangement uses TRBV4-2 and TRBJ2-1; 8 positions agree with TRBD1. Material for sequencing was PBMCs. CDR3 nucleotides: TGTGCCAGCAGTTCTGAACCACAGGGGGAAATTAGCAATGAGCAGTTCTTC. Protein product: CASSSEPQGEISNEQFF.